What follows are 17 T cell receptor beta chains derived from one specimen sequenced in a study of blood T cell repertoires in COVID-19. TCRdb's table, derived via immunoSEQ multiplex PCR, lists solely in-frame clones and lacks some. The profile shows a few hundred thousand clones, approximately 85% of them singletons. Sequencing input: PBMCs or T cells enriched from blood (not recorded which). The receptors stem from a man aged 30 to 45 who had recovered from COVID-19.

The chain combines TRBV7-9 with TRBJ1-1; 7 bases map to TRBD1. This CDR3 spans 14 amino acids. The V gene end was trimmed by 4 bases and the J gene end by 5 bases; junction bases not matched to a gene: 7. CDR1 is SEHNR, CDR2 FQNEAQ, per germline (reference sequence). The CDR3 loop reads CASSSTGVYTEAFF. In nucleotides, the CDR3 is TGTGCCAGCAGCTCAACAGGGGTGTATACTGAAGCTTTCTTT.

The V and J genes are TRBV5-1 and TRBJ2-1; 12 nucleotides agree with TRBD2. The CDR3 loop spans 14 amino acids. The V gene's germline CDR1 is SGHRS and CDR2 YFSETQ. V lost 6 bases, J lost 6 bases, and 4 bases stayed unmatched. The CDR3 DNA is TGCGCCAGCACTCTAGCGGGGGGGCTCAATGAGCAGTTCTTC. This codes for CASTLAGGLNEQFF.

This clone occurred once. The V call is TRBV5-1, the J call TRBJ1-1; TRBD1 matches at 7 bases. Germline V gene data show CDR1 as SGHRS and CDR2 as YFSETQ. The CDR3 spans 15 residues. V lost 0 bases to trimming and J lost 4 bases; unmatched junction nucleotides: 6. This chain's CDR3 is CASSLGAGGPTEAFF. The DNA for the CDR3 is TGCGCCAGCAGCTTGGGCGCAGGGGGTCCCACTGAAGCTTTCTTT.

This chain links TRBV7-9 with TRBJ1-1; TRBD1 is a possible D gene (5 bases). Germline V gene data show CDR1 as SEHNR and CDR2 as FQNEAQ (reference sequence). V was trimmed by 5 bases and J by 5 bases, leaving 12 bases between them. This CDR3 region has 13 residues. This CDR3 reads CASSTQGGTEAFF. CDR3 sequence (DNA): TGTGCCAGCAGCACTCAGGGAGGAACTGAAGCTTTCTTT.

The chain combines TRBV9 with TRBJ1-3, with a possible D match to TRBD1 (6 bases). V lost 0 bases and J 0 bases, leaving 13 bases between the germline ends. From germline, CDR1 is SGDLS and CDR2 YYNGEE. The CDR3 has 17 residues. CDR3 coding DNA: TGTGCCAGCAGCGTAGGAGCGGGGGCCCACTCTGGAAACACCATATATTTT. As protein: CASSVGAGAHSGNTIYF.

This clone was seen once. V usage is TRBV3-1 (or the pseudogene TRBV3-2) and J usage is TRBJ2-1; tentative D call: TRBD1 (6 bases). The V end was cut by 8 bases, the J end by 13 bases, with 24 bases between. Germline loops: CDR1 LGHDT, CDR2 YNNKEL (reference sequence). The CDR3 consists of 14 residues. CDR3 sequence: CASRSAGTPRVQFF. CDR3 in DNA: TGTGCCAGCCGCTCCGCCGGGACACCTCGAGTTCAGTTCTTC.

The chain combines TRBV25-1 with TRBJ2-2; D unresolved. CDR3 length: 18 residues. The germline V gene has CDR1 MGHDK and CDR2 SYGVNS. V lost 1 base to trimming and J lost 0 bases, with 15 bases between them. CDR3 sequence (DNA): TGTGCCAGCAGTGAATCAATTATTTGGCATTCGAACACCGGGGAGCTGTTTTTT. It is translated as CASSESIIWHSNTGELFF.

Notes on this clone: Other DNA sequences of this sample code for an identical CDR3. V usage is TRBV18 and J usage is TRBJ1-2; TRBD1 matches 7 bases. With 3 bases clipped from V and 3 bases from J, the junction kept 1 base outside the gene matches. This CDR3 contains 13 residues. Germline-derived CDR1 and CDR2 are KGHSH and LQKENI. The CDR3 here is CASSPGTDYGYTF. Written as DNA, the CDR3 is TGTGCCAGCTCACCCGGGACAGACTATGGCTACACCTTC. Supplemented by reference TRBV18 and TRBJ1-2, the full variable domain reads NAGVMQNPRHLVRRRGQEARLRCSPMKGHSHVYWYRQLPEEGLKFMVYLQKENIIDESGMPKERFSAEFPKEGPSILRIQQVVRGDSAAYFCASSPGTDYGYTFGSGTRLTVV.

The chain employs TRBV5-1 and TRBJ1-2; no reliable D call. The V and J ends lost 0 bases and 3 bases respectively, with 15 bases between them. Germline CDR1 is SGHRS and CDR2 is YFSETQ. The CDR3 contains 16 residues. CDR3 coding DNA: TGCGCCAGCAGCTTGGTGGCTTATTCCCCCTACTATGGCTACACCTTC. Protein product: CASSLVAYSPYYGYTF.

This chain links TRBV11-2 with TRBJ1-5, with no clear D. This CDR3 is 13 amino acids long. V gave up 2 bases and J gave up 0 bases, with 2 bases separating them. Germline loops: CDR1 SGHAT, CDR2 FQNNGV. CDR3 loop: CASSLYSNQPQHF. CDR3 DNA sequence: TGTGCCAGCAGCTTATATAGCAATCAGCCCCAGCATTTT.

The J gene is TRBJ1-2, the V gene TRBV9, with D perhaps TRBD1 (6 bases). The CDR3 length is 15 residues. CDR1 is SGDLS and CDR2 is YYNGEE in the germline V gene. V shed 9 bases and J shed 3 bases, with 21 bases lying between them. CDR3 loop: CANTQKDRNHYGYTF. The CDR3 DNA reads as TGTGCCAATACACAAAAGGACAGAAACCACTATGGCTACACCTTC.

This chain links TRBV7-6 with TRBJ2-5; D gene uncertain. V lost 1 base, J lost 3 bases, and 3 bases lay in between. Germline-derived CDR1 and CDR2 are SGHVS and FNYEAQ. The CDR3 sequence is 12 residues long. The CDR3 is CASSLVKETQYF. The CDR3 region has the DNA TGTGCCAGCAGCTTAGTTAAAGAGACCCAGTACTTC.

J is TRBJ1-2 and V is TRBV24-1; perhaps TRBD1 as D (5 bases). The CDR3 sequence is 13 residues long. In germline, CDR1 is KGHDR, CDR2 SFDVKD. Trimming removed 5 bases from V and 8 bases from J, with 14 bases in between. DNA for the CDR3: TGTGCCACCAGTGTGACAGCAACGAGGGGCTACACCTTC. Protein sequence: CATSVTATRGYTF.

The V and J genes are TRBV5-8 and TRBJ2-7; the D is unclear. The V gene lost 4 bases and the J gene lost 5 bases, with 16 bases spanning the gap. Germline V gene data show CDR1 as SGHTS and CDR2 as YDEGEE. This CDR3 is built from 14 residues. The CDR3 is CASSPRLEVHEQYF. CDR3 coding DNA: TGTGCCAGCAGCCCTAGACTTGAAGTCCACGAGCAGTACTTC.

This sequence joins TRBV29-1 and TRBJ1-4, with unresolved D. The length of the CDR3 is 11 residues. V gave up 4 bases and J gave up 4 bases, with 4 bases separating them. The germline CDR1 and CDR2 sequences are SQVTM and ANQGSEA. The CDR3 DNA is TGCAGCGTTGCCCTTAATGAAAAACTGTTTTTT. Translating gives CSVALNEKLFF. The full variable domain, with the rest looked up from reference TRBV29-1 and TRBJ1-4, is SAVISQKPSRDICQRGTSLTIQCQVDSQVTMMFWYRQQPGQSLTLIATANQGSEATYESGFVIDKFPISRPNLTFSTLTVSNMSPEDSSIYLCSVALNEKLFFGSGTQLSVL.

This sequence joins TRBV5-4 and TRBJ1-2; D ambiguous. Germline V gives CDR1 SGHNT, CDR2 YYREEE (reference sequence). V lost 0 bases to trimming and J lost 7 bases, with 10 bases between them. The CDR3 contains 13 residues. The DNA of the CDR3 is TGTGCCAGCAGCTTGGTACAGCGGGGTGGCTACACCTTC. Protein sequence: CASSLVQRGGYTF.

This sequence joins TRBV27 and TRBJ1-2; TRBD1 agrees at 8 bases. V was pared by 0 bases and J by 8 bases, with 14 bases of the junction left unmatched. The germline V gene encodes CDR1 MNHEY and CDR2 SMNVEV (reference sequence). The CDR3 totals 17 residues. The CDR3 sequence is CASSLSGGGQGRGGYTF. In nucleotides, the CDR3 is TGTGCCAGCAGTTTATCGGGTGGCGGACAGGGAAGGGGAGGCTACACCTTC.